This section outlines one T cell receptor (beta chain) sequence together with its context. This clonotype was detected a few times. No cognate antigen has been identified for it. Nothing much larger sits one base from this clone, and base qualities are not available. Systemically healthy Caucasian individuals from Russia, 39 in total and aged roughly 6 to 100 years, were included as donors. Each donor gave about 10 milliliters of peripheral blood, drawn into EDTA-treated Vacutainer tubes. Ficoll-Paque density-gradient centrifugation was used to isolate PBMCs, with at least 6.5 million per sample. Trizol reagent was used to extract total RNA from the PBMCs, yielding at least 5 micrograms per sample. For every donor, flow cytometry on a PBMC aliquot measured the percentage of naive CD45RAhigh/CD27high T cells. Libraries came from 5' RACE. Sequencing instrument: Illumina HiSeq 2500. The second PCR ran for roughly 7 to 11 cycles and used a J-beta primer mix along with a sample-barcoded 5' primer. Each TCR beta cDNA molecule received a unique molecular identifier from a template-switch 5' adaptor carrying 12 random nucleotides. At least 2.5 million CDR3-containing paired-end reads were obtained from each sample. All of the RNA was converted into first-strand cDNA using the Mint cDNA synthesis kit, with a TRBC-specific oligonucleotide serving as the primer. Following uracil-DNA glycosylase treatment, a first 18-cycle PCR with universal primers M1SS and BC2_uni_R was performed on all cDNA. The authors processed their data as follows. Each sample was normalized by randomly selecting 1 million high-quality reads, each carrying a distinct molecular identifier. Reads sharing molecular identifiers were discarded rather than binned into consensus sequences. MiTCR, run with a Q25 quality threshold and the strictest error-elimination algorithm, handled CDR3 identification, clonotype clustering and error correction. A nonparametric unseen species model with Euler transformation was used to estimate a lower bound on total TCR beta diversity. The raw public reads went through TCRdb reprocessing: fastp at Q25, MiXCR clone calling, in-frame beta chains kept. Under each unique CDR3 protein, matching rows form one entry showing the most common genes and DNA. The authors' filters were not applied to this entry. In all, the sample holds 730,000 or so distinct CDR3 sequences, and roughly two fifths of those were seen once. The top ten constitute 20% to 25% of the sample.

These data come from a study of blood T cells in healthy people across ages (dated by TCRdb to 2015 to 2017). For the wider study: In model experiments, template switching captured roughly one uniquely barcoded TCR beta cDNA molecule for every two T cells. Using the same blood draw, the study looked at two additional independent replicas of 1 million unique cDNA reads for two donors, one aged 18 to 30 and the other aged 80 or older. The donors were divided into four age groups: young (average around 16 years), middle-aged (about 39), aged (roughly 66) and long-lived (nearly 85). To avoid experimental bias, donors of different ages were spread randomly across the sequencing lanes. The study measured age-related changes in TCR beta repertoire diversity using deep sequencing normalized with unique cDNA molecular identifiers. Broader findings and caveats from the paper: There was a strong correlation between observed TCR beta diversity and the percentage of naive T cells measured by flow cytometry. As age increased, observed TCR beta diversity per million T cells dropped in a roughly linear way, and a significant reduction was already evident by age 40. Conclusive comparison of naive and antigen-experienced compartments was prevented by the profiling of bulk unsorted PBMCs. Estimates of total diversity from one million sequenced T cells were regarded as lower bounds and underestimates. The long-lived group showed more naive CD4+ T cells, fewer expanded clones and increased TCR diversity than the aged group, suggesting age selection. The CMV infection status of donors was not known, potentially confounding age-related changes in expanded clonotypes.

The germline V gene gives CDR1 as MDHEN and CDR2 as SYDVKM. There are 15 amino acids in the CDR3, from cysteine to phenylalanine inclusive. Only the CDR3 part of the read is kept: 45 bases, read in frame from the first base. Sequenced input: blood. Recombination linked TRBV28 to TRBJ2-4, with 14 bases aligning to TRBD2. Matching the DNA end better, TRBJ2-5 makes the J call doubtful. The clonotype comes from a woman in her sixties or seventies in good health. The CDR3 here reads CASRRLAGGPRTQYF. In nucleotides, the sequence is TGTGCCAGCAGGCGACTAGCGGGGGGGCCGAGGACCCAGTACTTC.